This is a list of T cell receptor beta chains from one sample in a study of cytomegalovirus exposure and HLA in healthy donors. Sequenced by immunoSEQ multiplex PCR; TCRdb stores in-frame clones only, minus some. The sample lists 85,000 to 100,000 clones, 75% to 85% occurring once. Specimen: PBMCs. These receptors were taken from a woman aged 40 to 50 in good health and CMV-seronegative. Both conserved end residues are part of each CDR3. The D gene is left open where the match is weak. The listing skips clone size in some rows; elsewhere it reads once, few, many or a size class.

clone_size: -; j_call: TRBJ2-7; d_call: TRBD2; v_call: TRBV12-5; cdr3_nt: TGTGCCTCTACGAGCGGGGGGGCCTACGAGCAGTACTTC; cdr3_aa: CASTSGGAYEQYF
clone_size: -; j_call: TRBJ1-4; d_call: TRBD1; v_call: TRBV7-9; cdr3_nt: TGTGCCAGCAGTCGTACCGGGACAGCCTATGAAAAACTGTTTTTT; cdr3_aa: CASSRTGTAYEKLFF
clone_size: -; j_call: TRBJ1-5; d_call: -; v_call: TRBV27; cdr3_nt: TGTGCCAGCAGTTTTGGCCAGGGCGGCCAGCCCCAGCATTTT; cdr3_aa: CASSFGQGGQPQHF
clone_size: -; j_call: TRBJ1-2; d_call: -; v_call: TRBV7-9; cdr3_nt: TGTGCCAGCAGCTGGCCTTCGGGTTACGGCTACACCTTC; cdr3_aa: CASSWPSGYGYTF
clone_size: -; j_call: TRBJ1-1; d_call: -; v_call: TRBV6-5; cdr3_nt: TGTGCCAGCAGTTGGTCCGGTGGAGTTAGGAACACTGAAGCTTTCTTT; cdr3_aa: CASSWSGGVRNTEAFF
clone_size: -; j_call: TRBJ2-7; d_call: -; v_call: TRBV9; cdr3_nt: TGTGCCAGCAGCGTCGAACAGGCCCCCTACGAGCAGTACTTC; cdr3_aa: CASSVEQAPYEQYF
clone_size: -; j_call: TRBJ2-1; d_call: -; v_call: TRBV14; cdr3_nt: TGTGCCAGCAGCCAAGAACTGGGCTACAACAATGAGCAGTTCTTC; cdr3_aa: CASSQELGYNNEQFF
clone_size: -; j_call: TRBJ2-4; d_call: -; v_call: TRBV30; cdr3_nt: TGTGCCTGCACAGGGTTATGGGCCAAAAACATTCAGTACTTC; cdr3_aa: CACTGLWAKNIQYF
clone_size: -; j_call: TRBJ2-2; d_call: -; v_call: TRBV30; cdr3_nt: TGTGCCTGGAGTGTAAGACACCTGAACACCGGGGAGCTGTTTTTT; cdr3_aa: CAWSVRHLNTGELFF
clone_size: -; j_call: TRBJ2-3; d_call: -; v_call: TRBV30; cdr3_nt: TGTGCCTGGAACCCCGGGGAAGCGCAGTATTTT; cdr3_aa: CAWNPGEAQYF
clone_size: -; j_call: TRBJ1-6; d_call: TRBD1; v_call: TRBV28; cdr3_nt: TGTGCCAGCAGTGACTCCGGGACAGGGAATTCACCCCTCCACTTT; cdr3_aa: CASSDSGTGNSPLHF
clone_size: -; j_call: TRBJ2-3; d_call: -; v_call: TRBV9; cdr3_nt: TGTGCCAGCAGCTCCCCCCGGCTAGCCCAATCAGGAGATACGCAGTATTTT; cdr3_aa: CASSSPRLAQSGDTQYF
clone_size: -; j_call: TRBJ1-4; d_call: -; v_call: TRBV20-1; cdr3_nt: TGCGGGGGGGGGAATGAAAAACTGTTTTTT; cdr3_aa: CGGGNEKLFF
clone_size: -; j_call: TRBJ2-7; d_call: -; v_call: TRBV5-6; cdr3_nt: TGTGCCAGCAGCTTCGGCGGCCGGGGTCCGATCACAGTCGAGCAGTACTTC; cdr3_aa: CASSFGGRGPITVEQYF
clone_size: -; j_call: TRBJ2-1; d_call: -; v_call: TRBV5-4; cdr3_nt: TGTGCCAGCAGCAGTTTTCGGGGGTCCAATGAGCAGTTCTTC; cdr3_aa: CASSSFRGSNEQFF
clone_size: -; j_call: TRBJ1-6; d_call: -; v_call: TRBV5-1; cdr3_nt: TGCGCCAGCAGCCCTTCGGAGGCGGGGGTCAATTCACCCCTCCACTTT; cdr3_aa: CASSPSEAGVNSPLHF
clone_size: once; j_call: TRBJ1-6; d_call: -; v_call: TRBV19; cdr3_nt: TGTGCCAGTAGTACAGTCTCTAATTCACCCCTCCACTTT; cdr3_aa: CASSTVSNSPLHF
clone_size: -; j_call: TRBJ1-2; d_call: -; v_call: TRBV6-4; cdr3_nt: TGTGCCAGCAGTGCTTCGACAGTTACGAACTATGGCTACACCTTC; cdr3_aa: CASSASTVTNYGYTF
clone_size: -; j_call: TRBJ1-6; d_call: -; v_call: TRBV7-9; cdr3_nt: TGTGCCAGCAGCGCACAGGGTGGATCCTATAATTCACCCCTCCACTTT; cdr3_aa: CASSAQGGSYNSPLHF
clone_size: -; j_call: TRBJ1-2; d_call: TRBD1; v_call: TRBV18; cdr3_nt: TGTGCCAGCTCACCCACGACAGGGGGAGATTATGGCTACACCTTC; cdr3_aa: CASSPTTGGDYGYTF
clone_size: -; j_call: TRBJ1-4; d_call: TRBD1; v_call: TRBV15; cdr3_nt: TGTGCCACCAGCAGAACCGGGACAGGGCTGTGGGATAATGAAAAACTGTTTTTT; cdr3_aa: CATSRTGTGLWDNEKLFF
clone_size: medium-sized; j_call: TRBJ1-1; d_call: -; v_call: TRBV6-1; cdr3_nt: TGTGCCAGCAGTGAACGGGTACCTGAAGCTTTCTTT; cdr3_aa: CASSERVPEAFF
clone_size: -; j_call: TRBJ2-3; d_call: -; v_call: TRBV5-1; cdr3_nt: TGCGCCAGCAGCTTGGCAGGGGACCACACAGATACGCAGTATTTT; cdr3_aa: CASSLAGDHTDTQYF
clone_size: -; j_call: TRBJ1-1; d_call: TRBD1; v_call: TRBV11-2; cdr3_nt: TGTGCCAGCAGCCCAGGACAGGGGGCTGTCACTGAAGCTTTCTTT; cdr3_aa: CASSPGQGAVTEAFF
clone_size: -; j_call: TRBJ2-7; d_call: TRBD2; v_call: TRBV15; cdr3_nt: TGTGCCAGTGCTCCCGGGACTAGCGGTTCCTACGAGCAGTACTTC; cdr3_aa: CASAPGTSGSYEQYF
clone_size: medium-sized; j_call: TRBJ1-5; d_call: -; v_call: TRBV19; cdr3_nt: TGTGCCAGTAGTATTAATCAGGGCAATCAGCCCCAGCATTTT; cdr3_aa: CASSINQGNQPQHF
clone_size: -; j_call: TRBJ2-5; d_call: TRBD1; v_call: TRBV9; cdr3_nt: TGTGCCAGCCAGGGGACAGGAGGGGAGACCCAGTACTTC; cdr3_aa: CASQGTGGETQYF
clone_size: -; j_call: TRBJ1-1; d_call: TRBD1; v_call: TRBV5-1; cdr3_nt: TGCGCCAGCAGCTTGACGGGACAGGGGACAGGAACTGAAGCTTTCTTT; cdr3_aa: CASSLTGQGTGTEAFF
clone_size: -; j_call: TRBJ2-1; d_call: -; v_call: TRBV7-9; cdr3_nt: TGTGCCAGCAGCTTGGGACTGAACAATGAGCAGTTCTTC; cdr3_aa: CASSLGLNNEQFF
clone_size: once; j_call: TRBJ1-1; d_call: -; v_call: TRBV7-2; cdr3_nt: TGTGCCAGCAGCTTAATGGGGGCTGACACTGAAGCTTTCTTT; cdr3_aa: CASSLMGADTEAFF
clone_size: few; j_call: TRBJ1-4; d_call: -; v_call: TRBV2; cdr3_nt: TGTGCCACCGGGAGGGGGGCTAATGAAAAACTGTTTTTT; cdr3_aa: CATGRGANEKLFF
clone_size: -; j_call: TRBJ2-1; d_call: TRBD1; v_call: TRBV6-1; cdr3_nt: TGTGCCAGCAGTGGTATTCAGGGGGTACGGAATGAGCAGTTCTTC; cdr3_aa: CASSGIQGVRNEQFF
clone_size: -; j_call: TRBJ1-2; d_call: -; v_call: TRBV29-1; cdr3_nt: TGCAGCGTTGAAGCGGACAGAAACTATGGCTACACCTTC; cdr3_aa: CSVEADRNYGYTF
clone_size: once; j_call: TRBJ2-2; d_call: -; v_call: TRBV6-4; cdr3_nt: TGTGCCAGCAGTGACTCGAAACATTCCGGGGAGCTGTTTTTT; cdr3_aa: CASSDSKHSGELFF